A selection of T cell receptor beta chains follows, all from one sample in a study of T cells in localized non-small cell lung cancer. Sequencing was performed with immunoSEQ multiplex PCR; in TCRdb, only in-frame clones are kept and a portion is missing. In the table there are about 1,700 clones, around 20% of which are singletons. The source material was normal lung tissue next to the tumor, sampled before any cancer treatment. The receptors derive from a man between 40 and 75 years old with stage I lung adenocarcinoma. The CDR3 runs from the conserved cysteine through the conserved F or W. A D gene is named only where the DNA matches it firmly. For some rows the clone size is stated as once, few or many, or as a class when expanded; others skip it.

D,V,J,size,CDR3,DNA
TRBD1,TRBV19,TRBJ1-4,.,CASRGIQGTNEKLFF,TGTGCCAGTAGGGGGATACAGGGGACTAATGAAAAACTGTTTTTT
TRBD2,TRBV11-3,TRBJ2-1,.,CASSLTSGRHNEQFF,TGTGCCAGCAGCTTGACTAGCGGGAGGCACAATGAGCAGTTCTTC
TRBD2,TRBV6-1,TRBJ2-3,medium-sized,CASSEAHGGILTDTQYF,TGTGCCAGCAGTGAAGCGCACGGGGGGATTCTGACAGATACGCAGTATTTT
TRBD2,TRBV19,TRBJ2-5,.,CASRATSGMQETQYF,TGTGCCAGTAGAGCGACTAGCGGGATGCAAGAGACCCAGTACTTC
.,TRBV6-8,TRBJ1-5,medium-sized,CASRPGHSSGQPQHF,TGTGCCAGCAGGCCGGGACACTCCAGCGGTCAGCCCCAGCATTTT
.,TRBV11-3,TRBJ1-3,few,CASSDYQGSGNTIYF,TGTGCCAGCAGCGACTATCAGGGGTCTGGAAACACCATATATTTT
TRBD2,TRBV11-3,TRBJ2-3,large,CASSSPLAGHDPQYF,TGTGCCAGCAGCTCACCACTAGCGGGCCATGATCCGCAGTATTTT
.,TRBV19,TRBJ2-1,.,CASSTDSLLYNEQFF,TGTGCCAGTAGTACGGACTCCCTCCTCTACAATGAGCAGTTCTTC
TRBD2,TRBV5-1,TRBJ2-7,once,CASSYGLAGEYEQYF,TGCGCCAGCAGCTATGGACTAGCGGGAGAGTACGAGCAGTACTTC
TRBD1,TRBV5-1,TRBJ2-7,once,CASSLAGQGAYEQYF,TGCGCCAGCAGCTTGGCCGGGCAGGGGGCCTACGAGCAGTACTTC
.,TRBV30,TRBJ2-7,.,CAWSVVRGYEQYF,TGTGCCTGGAGTGTAGTGCGGGGATACGAGCAGTACTTC
TRBD1,TRBV28,TRBJ1-2,few,CASSLMDRGWEGYYGYTF,TGTGCCAGCAGTTTAATGGACAGGGGCTGGGAGGGATACTATGGCTACACCTTC
TRBD1,TRBV6-1,TRBJ2-7,.,CASSEAVVQGVDEQYF,TGTGCCAGCAGTGAAGCGGTAGTACAGGGGGTAGACGAGCAGTACTTC
.,TRBV18,TRBJ1-3,once,CASSLDNSGNTIYF,TGTGCCAGCTCACTCGACAACTCTGGAAACACCATATATTTT
.,TRBV5-1,TRBJ1-2,.,CASSVTGSDYGYTF,TGCGCCAGCAGCGTTACAGGGAGTGACTATGGCTACACCTTC
.,TRBV6-8,TRBJ1-5,.,CASSYNSNQPQHF,TGTGCCAGCAGTTACAACAGCAATCAGCCCCAGCATTTT
TRBD1,TRBV12-5,TRBJ1-1,medium-sized,CASTTGQVMNTEAFF,TGTGCCAGCACCACGGGACAGGTCATGAACACTGAAGCTTTCTTT
TRBD1,TRBV28,TRBJ1-2,medium-sized,CASSLRDRADYGYTF,TGTGCCAGCAGTTTACGGGACAGGGCAGACTATGGCTACACCTTC
.,TRBV14,TRBJ1-4,.,CASSQVQGEKLFF,TGTGCCAGCAGCCAAGTTCAGGGAGAAAAACTGTTTTTT
.,TRBV28,TRBJ2-5,.,CASSFGHMAETQYF,TGTGCCAGCAGTTTCGGCCATATGGCAGAGACCCAGTACTTC
TRBD2,TRBV6-8,TRBJ2-3,.,CASSETSGGADTQYF,TGTGCCAGCAGTGAGACTAGCGGGGGGGCAGATACGCAGTATTTT
.,TRBV6-8,TRBJ2-5,.,CASSYLQEETQYF,TGTGCCAGCAGTTACCTGCAAGAAGAGACCCAGTACTTC
.,TRBV11-3,TRBJ2-4,few,CASSLGDLAKNIQYF,TGTGCCAGCAGCTTAGGGGACTTAGCCAAAAACATTCAGTACTTC
TRBD2,TRBV6-8,TRBJ2-2,few,CASSSLVAGGTGELFF,TGTGCCAGCAGTTCGTTGGTAGCGGGGGGCACCGGGGAGCTGTTTTTT
TRBD2,TRBV11-3,TRBJ2-3,medium-sized,CASSSGLAGGPTDTQYF,TGTGCCAGCAGCTCAGGACTAGCGGGGGGGCCCACAGATACGCAGTATTTT
.,TRBV6-8,TRBJ1-5,.,CASSPSNNQPQHF,TGTGCCAGCAGCCCCTCTAACAATCAGCCCCAGCATTTT
.,TRBV5-1,TRBJ1-6,.,CASSLLGQPRYNSPLHF,TGCGCCAGCAGCTTGCTGGGTCAGCCTCGCTATAATTCACCCCTCCACTTT
TRBD1,TRBV12-5,TRBJ2-1,.,CASSPGQENNEQFF,TGTGCTAGTTCTCCGGGACAGGAAAACAATGAGCAGTTCTTC
.,TRBV9,TRBJ1-3,few,CASSVEGSNTIYF,TGTGCCAGCAGCGTAGAGGGTTCTAACACCATATATTTT
.,TRBV9,TRBJ1-2,few,CASSEAHAGYGYTF,TGTGCCAGCAGTGAAGCGCATGCAGGTTATGGCTACACCTTC
.,TRBV19,TRBJ1-5,.,CASRREGGSQPQHF,TGTGCCAGCCGTAGAGAAGGGGGTAGTCAGCCCCAGCATTTT
.,TRBV9,TRBJ2-1,few,CASSVQGNFNEQFF,TGTGCCAGCAGCGTTCAAGGGAACTTCAATGAGCAGTTCTTC
.,TRBV6-8,TRBJ1-4,few,CASSSYSGDEKLFF,TGTGCCAGCAGTAGCTACTCGGGAGATGAAAAACTGTTTTTT